This T cell receptor (beta chain) stems from a study of T cell repertoires in cytomegalovirus infection. Study overall: Alongside well-studied HLA-B-restricted CMV epitopes, recently identified HLA-C-restricted CMV epitopes were also used. CMV infection together with matching HLA type was indicated by public TCR beta signatures. Study-wide results and caveats: Carriers of CMV plus the relevant HLA were identified by cumulative public TCR beta family frequency. Dominating the ex vivo response were TCR beta clonotypes that were CMV-specific and HLA-C-restricted.

This clonotype appeared many times. Antigen unknown. TCRdb re-called the reads with MiXCR, one entry per CDR3 protein. The sample contains some 46,000 distinct CDR3 sequences, 15% to 25% of which appear only once. The receptor comes from a human donor in good health (CMV status not recorded). Some clones in this sample may be carry-over from other donors' samples. Sequencing was performed on CD8+ T cells from cultured PBMCs, taken from culture after CMV antigen stimulation.

The CDR3 sequence is CASSQDGATGELFF. The CDR3 DNA follows: TGCGCCAGCAGCCAAGACGGAGCCACCGGGGAGCTGTTTTTT. This chain joins TRBV4-3 and TRBJ2-2; D is unclear. V was pared by 0 bases and J by 4 bases, with 6 bases between. This CDR3 is built from 14 residues. Germline CDR1 LGHNA, CDR2 YSLEER.